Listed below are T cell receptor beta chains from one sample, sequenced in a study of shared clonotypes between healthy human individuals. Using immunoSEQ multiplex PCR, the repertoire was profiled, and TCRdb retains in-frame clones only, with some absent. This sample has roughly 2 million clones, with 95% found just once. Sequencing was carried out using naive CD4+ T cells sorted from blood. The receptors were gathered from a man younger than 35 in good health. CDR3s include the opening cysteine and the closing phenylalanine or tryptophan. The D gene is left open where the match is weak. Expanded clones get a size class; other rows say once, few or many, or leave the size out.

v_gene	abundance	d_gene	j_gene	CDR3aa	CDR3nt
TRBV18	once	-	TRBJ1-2	CASSPDGSYYGYTF	TGTGCCAGCTCACCGGACGGGAGCTACTATGGCTACACCTTC
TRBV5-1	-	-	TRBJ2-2	CASSGDSNTGELFF	TGCGCCAGCAGCGGCGACAGTAACACCGGGGAGCTGTTTTTT
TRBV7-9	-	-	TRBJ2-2	CASSSGLSGELFF	TGTGCCAGCAGCTCCGGACTGAGCGGGGAGCTGTTTTTT
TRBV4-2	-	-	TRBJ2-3	CASSQDSGGQRGASNTDTQYF	TGTGCCAGCAGCCAAGATTCCGGGGGGCAGCGGGGCGCTAGCAACACAGATACGCAGTATTTT
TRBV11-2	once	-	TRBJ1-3	CASSLEEPGMVSGNTIYF	TGTGCCAGCAGCTTAGAAGAGCCGGGGATGGTCTCTGGAAACACCATATATTTT
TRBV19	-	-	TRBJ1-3	CASRPSGNTIYF	TGTGCCAGTCGACCCTCTGGAAACACCATATATTTT
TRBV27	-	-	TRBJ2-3	CASSPGRIDFADTQYF	TGTGCCAGCAGCCCGGGGAGGATTGACTTCGCAGATACGCAGTATTTT
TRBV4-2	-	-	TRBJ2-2	CASTVDRRGTGELFF	TGTGCCAGCACCGTGGACAGGAGGGGCACCGGGGAGCTGTTTTTT
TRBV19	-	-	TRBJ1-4	CASQIQRGEKLFF	TGTGCCAGCCAGATTCAAAGGGGGGAAAAACTGTTTTTT
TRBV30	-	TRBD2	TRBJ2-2	CAWEGSGRSGELFF	TGTGCCTGGGAGGGTAGCGGGAGGTCCGGGGAGCTGTTTTTT